This entry is about one TCR beta chain. What it binds is unknown. Between the trimmed V and J ends, which lost 2 bases and 2 bases, there was a span of 15 bases. Germline CDR1 KGHSH, CDR2 LQKENI. The CDR3 length is 16 residues. The PCR ran on 60 Vbeta and 13 Jbeta primers. The assay was immunoSEQ multiplex PCR, and TCRdb's table has in-frame clones only and misses some. The sample includes more than 75,000 clones, around 76% of them seen just once. The data derive from a study of cytomegalovirus exposure and HLA in healthy donors. Study as a whole: Earlier sequencing of some 170 million T cells yielded about 120 million unique TCR beta sequences.

Overall study results and limits: An ancestry cluster, one associated with Asian ancestry, reportedly showed fewer N-insertions than the approximately 660-donor mean in a later analysis. Common viral pathogens were later found to be apparently linked to several of the most significant clusters.

This TCR was sampled from a woman between 45 and 60 years old in good health and CMV-seropositive. The sample taken for sequencing was PBMCs. The chain is built from TRBV18 and TRBJ1-1, with D perhaps matching TRBD1 (5 bases). The CDR3 sequence is CASSPWAGRDNTEAFF. Here the CDR3 DNA reads TGTGCCAGCTCACCATGGGCAGGGCGAGATAACACTGAAGCTTTCTTT. Supplemented by reference TRBV18 and TRBJ1-1, the full variable domain reads NAGVMQNPRHLVRRRGQEARLRCSPMKGHSHVYWYRQLPEEGLKFMVYLQKENIIDESGMPKERFSAEFPKEGPSILRIQQVVRGDSAAYFCASSPWAGRDNTEAFFGQGTRLTVV.